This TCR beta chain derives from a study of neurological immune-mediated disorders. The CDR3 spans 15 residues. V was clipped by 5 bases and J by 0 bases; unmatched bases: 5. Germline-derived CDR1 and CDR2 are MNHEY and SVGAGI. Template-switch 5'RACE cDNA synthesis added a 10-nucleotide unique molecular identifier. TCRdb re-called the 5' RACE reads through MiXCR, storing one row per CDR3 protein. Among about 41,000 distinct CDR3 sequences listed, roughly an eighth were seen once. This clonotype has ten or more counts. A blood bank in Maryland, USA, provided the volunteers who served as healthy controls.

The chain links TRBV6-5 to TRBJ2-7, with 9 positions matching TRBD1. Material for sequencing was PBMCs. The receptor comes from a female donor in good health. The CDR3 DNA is TGTGCCAGCAGTAGGACAGGGGTTTCCTCCTACGAGCAGTACTTC. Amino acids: CASSRTGVSSYEQYF.